A selection of T cell receptor beta chains follows, all from one sample in a study of blood T cell repertoires in COVID-19. The method was immunoSEQ multiplex PCR; TCRdb's version includes in-frame clones alone and lacks a portion of them. This table has fewer than 40,000 clones, around 80% appearing once. The sample consisted of peripheral blood. The source of these receptors is a man aged 55 to 69 with active COVID-19. CDR3s include the opening cysteine and the closing phenylalanine or tryptophan. Each record gives: clone size, D gene, J gene, V gene, CDR3 protein, CDR3 DNA. D genes are given only for firm matches. Expanded clones get a size class; other rows say once, few or many, or leave the size out.

once,.,TRBJ2-7,TRBV3-1/TRBV3-2,CASSHIYEQYF,TGTGCCAGCAGCCACATCTACGAGCAGTACTTC
.,.,TRBJ2-7,TRBV5-1,CASSSGHPYEQYF,TGCGCCAGCTCCTCGGGACACCCTTACGAGCAGTACTTC
.,.,TRBJ1-2,TRBV19,CASSLQGDGYTF,TGTGCCAGTAGTCTACAGGGTGATGGCTACACCTTC
.,TRBD2,TRBJ2-1,TRBV5-1,CASSPGLAGGPYNEQFF,TGCGCCAGCAGCCCCGGACTAGCGGGAGGGCCATACAATGAGCAGTTCTTC
few,.,TRBJ1-4,TRBV18,CASSPDREKLFF,TGTGCCAGCTCGCCCGACAGGGAAAAACTGTTTTTT
.,TRBD1,TRBJ1-3,TRBV10-3,CAISAGTVSGNTIYF,TGTGCCATCAGTGCCGGGACAGTCTCTGGAAACACCATATATTTT
.,TRBD1,TRBJ1-1,TRBV7-9,CASTPWAGQGSNTEAFF,TGTGCCAGCACCCCGTGGGCCGGACAGGGCTCGAACACTGAAGCTTTCTTT
.,.,TRBJ1-1,TRBV28,CASRGDWNTEAFF,TGTGCCAGCAGAGGAGACTGGAACACTGAAGCTTTCTTT
.,TRBD1,TRBJ1-6,TRBV4-3,CASSPGQGVNSPLHF,TGCGCCAGCAGCCCCGGACAGGGAGTAAATTCACCCCTCCACTTT
.,TRBD1,TRBJ1-2,TRBV6-1,CASSDDRGTPRNGYTF,TGTGCCAGCAGTGACGACAGGGGCACCCCTCGGAATGGCTACACCTTC
.,.,TRBJ1-2,TRBV24-1,CATSDQDGHGYTF,TGTGCCACCAGTGACCAAGATGGGCATGGCTACACCTTC
.,.,TRBJ2-2,TRBV3-1/TRBV3-2,CASSQGTIRGGGELFF,TGTGCCAGCAGCCAAGGAACGATTAGGGGTGGCGGGGAGCTGTTTTTT
.,TRBD1,TRBJ2-7,TRBV5-1,CASSRWTGDYEQYF,TGCGCCAGCAGCCGATGGACAGGCGACTACGAGCAGTACTTC
few,TRBD1,TRBJ1-1,TRBV10-2,CASSRQGNTEAFF,TGCGCCAGCAGCCGACAGGGGAACACTGAAGCTTTCTTT
.,TRBD1,TRBJ1-4,TRBV10-3,CAISESQGQVNEKLFF,TGTGCCATCAGTGAGTCTCAGGGACAGGTTAATGAAAAACTGTTTTTT
.,.,TRBJ2-7,TRBV7-8,CASSPTDEQYF,TGTGCCAGCAGCCCAACGGACGAGCAGTACTTC